The rows below give T cell receptor beta chains drawn from one sample of a study of T cell repertoires in cytomegalovirus infection. Each CDR3 protein is one row after TCRdb ran MiXCR on the reads. This table holds some 280,000 distinct CDR3 sequences, roughly 15% found once. Specimen: PBMCs. These receptors came from a human donor in good health (CMV status not recorded). Some clones in this sample may be carry-over from other donors' samples. The CDR3 runs from the conserved cysteine through the conserved F or W. The order of the fields is D gene, V gene, clone size, J gene, CDR3 protein, CDR3 DNA. A D gene is named only where the DNA matches it firmly. Not every row has a clone size; where given, it reads once, few, many or a size class.

TRBD2	TRBV20-1	many	TRBJ2-4	CSAPTRRGWDIQYF	TGCAGTGCTCCTACCCGGCGGGGGTGGGACATTCAGTACTTC
TRBD2	TRBV7-6	many	TRBJ2-7	CASSSMASGSYEQYF	TGTGCCAGCAGCTCAATGGCTAGCGGGTCCTACGAGCAGTACTTC
TRBD1	TRBV11-2	many	TRBJ2-3	CASSVGQGDLDTQYF	TGTGCCAGCAGCGTTGGACAGGGGGATCTAGATACGCAGTATTTT
TRBD1	TRBV6-2/TRBV6-3	NA	TRBJ1-1	CASSGPKTGGKRSTEAFF	TGTGCCAGCAGTGGCCCCAAGACAGGGGGCAAGAGGAGCACTGAAGCTTTCTTT
NA	TRBV4-2	few	TRBJ2-5	CASSPRDTQETQYF	TGTGCCAGCAGCCCCCGGGACACCCAAGAGACCCAGTACTTC
NA	TRBV25-1	many	TRBJ1-2	CASSEGGRDNGYTF	TGTGCCAGCAGTGAGGGGGGGCGCGACAATGGCTACACCTTC
NA	TRBV28	many	TRBJ1-2	CASSLSGDGYTF	TGTGCCAGCAGTTTATCGGGGGATGGCTACACCTTC
TRBD2	TRBV29-1	few	TRBJ2-7	CSVRKRGGIYEQYF	TGCAGCGTTCGAAAGCGGGGAGGAATCTACGAGCAGTACTTC
NA	TRBV25-1	many	TRBJ1-4	CASSEYRGMGKLFF	TGTGCCAGCAGTGAATACCGGGGGATGGGAAAACTGTTTTTT
TRBD2	TRBV5-1	NA	TRBJ2-1	CASSLELAGADEQFF	TGCGCCAGCAGCTTAGAACTAGCGGGAGCTGATGAGCAGTTCTTC
TRBD1	TRBV6-6	few	TRBJ1-2	CASNSRDRGRGYTF	TGTGCCAGCAACAGCAGGGACAGGGGAAGAGGCTACACCTTC
NA	TRBV2	few	TRBJ2-7	CASSREGTVYEQYF	TGTGCCAGCAGTCGGGAGGGGACAGTATACGAGCAGTACTTC
NA	TRBV4-2	many	TRBJ1-1	CASSQEPTGTRVTEAFF	TGTGCCAGCAGCCAAGAGCCAACTGGGACCCGCGTCACTGAAGCTTTCTTT
TRBD1	TRBV27	NA	TRBJ2-1	CASSFLRGQGLDEQFF	TGTGCCAGCAGTTTTCTCCGGGGACAGGGGCTGGATGAGCAGTTCTTC
NA	TRBV5-1	few	TRBJ2-2	CASSLQDGTGELFF	TGCGCCAGCAGCTTACAGGACGGGACCGGGGAGCTGTTTTTT
TRBD2	TRBV20-1	many	TRBJ2-7	CSARDFETSAYEQYF	TGCAGTGCTAGAGATTTCGAGACTAGCGCCTACGAGCAGTACTTC
TRBD1	TRBV6-4	few	TRBJ2-6	CASSPDRATGANVLTF	TGTGCCAGCAGCCCGGACAGGGCCACTGGGGCCAACGTCCTGACTTTC
NA	TRBV10-3	few	TRBJ1-1	CAISDMGSTEAFF	TGTGCCATCAGTGATATGGGTTCCACTGAAGCTTTCTTT
NA	TRBV7-3	many	TRBJ2-2	CASSLNSRGSTGELFF	TGTGCCAGCAGCTTAAATTCTCGGGGGAGCACCGGGGAGCTGTTTTTT
NA	TRBV7-2	many	TRBJ2-7	CASSLRTDEQYF	TGTGCCAGCAGCTTAAGAACTGACGAGCAGTACTTC
NA	TRBV6-2/TRBV6-3	NA	TRBJ2-5	CASRTGRRETQYF	TGTGCCAGCAGAACCGGGCGAAGGGAGACCCAGTACTTC
TRBD1	TRBV7-9	few	TRBJ1-1	CASSIGRTGGSEAFF	TGTGCCAGCAGCATAGGACGGACAGGGGGCTCTGAAGCTTTCTTT
NA	TRBV5-5	few	TRBJ2-1	CASSLALAVGYNEQFF	TGTGCCAGCAGCTTGGCCCTAGCTGTAGGCTACAATGAGCAGTTCTTC
NA	TRBV28	NA	TRBJ1-6	CASRTDANSPLHF	TGTGCCAGCAGGACAGATGCTAATTCACCCCTCCACTTT
NA	TRBV7-9	many	TRBJ2-7	CASSLAGGSDEQYF	TGTGCCAGCAGCTTAGCGGGAGGTTCTGACGAGCAGTACTTC
TRBD2	TRBV6-5	NA	TRBJ2-3	CASRTGLATDTQYF	TGTGCCAGCAGAACCGGACTAGCGACAGATACGCAGTATTTT
NA	TRBV29-1	NA	TRBJ2-7	CSVAKGRTTYEQYF	TGCAGCGTTGCCAAGGGACGGACGACCTACGAGCAGTACTTC
NA	TRBV7-9	many	TRBJ2-7	CASSRGGSTSYEQYF	TGTGCCAGCAGCCGTGGAGGGAGCACCTCCTACGAGCAGTACTTC
NA	TRBV28	NA	TRBJ2-5	CASLNLGHQETQYF	TGTGCCAGCTTAAACCTAGGACATCAAGAGACCCAGTACTTC
NA	TRBV20-1	few	TRBJ1-3	CSARDDDSGNTIYF	TGCAGTGCTAGAGATGATGACAGTGGAAACACCATATATTTT
NA	TRBV29-1	NA	TRBJ2-3	CSVGQDTWSGTQYF	TGCAGCGTTGGACAGGACACCTGGAGTGGGACGCAGTATTTT
NA	TRBV4-2	NA	TRBJ1-2	CASSQDREYGYTF	TGTGCCAGCAGCCAAGATCGGGAGTATGGCTACACCTTC
TRBD1	TRBV19	NA	TRBJ1-1	CASRSHYRGNTEAFF	TGTGCCAGTAGAAGTCACTACAGGGGCAACACTGAAGCTTTCTTT
NA	TRBV7-9	many	TRBJ2-7	CASRQGAGDEQYF	TGTGCCAGCAGGCAGGGTGCCGGGGACGAGCAGTACTTC
TRBD2	TRBV7-2	many	TRBJ2-1	CASSLQLAEYNEQFF	TGTGCCAGCAGCTTACAACTAGCGGAATACAATGAGCAGTTCTTC
NA	TRBV5-1	NA	TRBJ1-1	CASSSGAGTSQGLNTEAFF	TGCGCCAGCAGCTCTGGCGCCGGGACATCTCAGGGACTGAACACTGAAGCTTTCTTT
TRBD2	TRBV7-3	many	TRBJ2-1	CASSLTGGGPTNEQFF	TGTGCCAGCAGCTTAACAGGCGGGGGGCCGACGAATGAGCAGTTCTTC
NA	TRBV6-4	NA	TRBJ2-1	CASSDSRWNEQFF	TGTGCCAGCAGTGACTCGAGGTGGAATGAGCAGTTCTTC
TRBD1	TRBV12-3/TRBV12-4	many	TRBJ1-5	CASSRRGRGLDGDQPQHF	TGTGCCAGCAGTCGGCGGGGCAGGGGGCTTGACGGGGATCAGCCCCAGCATTTT
TRBD1	TRBV19	NA	TRBJ2-7	CASSRQGRAEQYF	TGTGCCAGTAGTAGACAGGGGCGCGCAGAGCAGTACTTC
NA	TRBV6-8	NA	TRBJ1-1	CASSYQGGGTEAFF	TGTGCCAGCAGTTATCAGGGAGGGGGCACTGAAGCTTTCTTT
NA	TRBV20-1	many	TRBJ1-1	CSAGGTSRSWNTEAFF	TGCAGTGCTGGTGGGACGTCCCGTTCTTGGAACACTGAAGCTTTCTTT
NA	TRBV7-9	few	TRBJ1-5	CASSLGLSGEPQHF	TGTGCCAGCAGCCTGGGACTCTCCGGAGAGCCCCAGCATTTT
TRBD1	TRBV5-5	few	TRBJ2-7	CASSPGQGSHEQYF	TGTGCCAGCAGCCCGGGACAGGGATCCCACGAGCAGTACTTC
NA	TRBV7-6	many	TRBJ1-1	CASSLVHGTTEAFF	TGTGCCAGCAGCTTAGTTCATGGAACCACTGAAGCTTTCTTT
TRBD1	TRBV7-3	many	TRBJ2-6	CASSLQGAVGANVLTF	TGTGCCAGCAGCTTGCAGGGGGCGGTTGGGGCCAACGTCCTGACTTTC
TRBD1	TRBV20-1	few	TRBJ1-4	CSARSNRGAGEKLFF	TGCAGTGCTAGATCGAACAGGGGCGCGGGGGAAAAACTGTTTTTT
NA	TRBV5-1	NA	TRBJ1-1	CASSPYTGTEAFF	TGCGCCAGCAGCCCCTATACCGGCACTGAAGCTTTCTTT
NA	TRBV7-9	many	TRBJ2-1	CASSLVRGTNEQFF	TGTGCCAGCAGCTTAGTGAGGGGGACCAATGAGCAGTTCTTC
NA	TRBV20-1	NA	TRBJ1-5	CSTQGLNQPQHF	TGCAGTACACAGGGCCTCAATCAGCCCCAGCATTTT
NA	TRBV20-1	few	TRBJ1-1	CSARRAGGNTEAFF	TGCAGTGCTAGAAGGGCAGGTGGAAACACTGAAGCTTTCTTT
NA	TRBV7-3	many	TRBJ2-2	CASGRSGGLNTGELFF	TGTGCCAGCGGACGTAGTGGCGGACTGAACACCGGGGAGCTGTTTTTT